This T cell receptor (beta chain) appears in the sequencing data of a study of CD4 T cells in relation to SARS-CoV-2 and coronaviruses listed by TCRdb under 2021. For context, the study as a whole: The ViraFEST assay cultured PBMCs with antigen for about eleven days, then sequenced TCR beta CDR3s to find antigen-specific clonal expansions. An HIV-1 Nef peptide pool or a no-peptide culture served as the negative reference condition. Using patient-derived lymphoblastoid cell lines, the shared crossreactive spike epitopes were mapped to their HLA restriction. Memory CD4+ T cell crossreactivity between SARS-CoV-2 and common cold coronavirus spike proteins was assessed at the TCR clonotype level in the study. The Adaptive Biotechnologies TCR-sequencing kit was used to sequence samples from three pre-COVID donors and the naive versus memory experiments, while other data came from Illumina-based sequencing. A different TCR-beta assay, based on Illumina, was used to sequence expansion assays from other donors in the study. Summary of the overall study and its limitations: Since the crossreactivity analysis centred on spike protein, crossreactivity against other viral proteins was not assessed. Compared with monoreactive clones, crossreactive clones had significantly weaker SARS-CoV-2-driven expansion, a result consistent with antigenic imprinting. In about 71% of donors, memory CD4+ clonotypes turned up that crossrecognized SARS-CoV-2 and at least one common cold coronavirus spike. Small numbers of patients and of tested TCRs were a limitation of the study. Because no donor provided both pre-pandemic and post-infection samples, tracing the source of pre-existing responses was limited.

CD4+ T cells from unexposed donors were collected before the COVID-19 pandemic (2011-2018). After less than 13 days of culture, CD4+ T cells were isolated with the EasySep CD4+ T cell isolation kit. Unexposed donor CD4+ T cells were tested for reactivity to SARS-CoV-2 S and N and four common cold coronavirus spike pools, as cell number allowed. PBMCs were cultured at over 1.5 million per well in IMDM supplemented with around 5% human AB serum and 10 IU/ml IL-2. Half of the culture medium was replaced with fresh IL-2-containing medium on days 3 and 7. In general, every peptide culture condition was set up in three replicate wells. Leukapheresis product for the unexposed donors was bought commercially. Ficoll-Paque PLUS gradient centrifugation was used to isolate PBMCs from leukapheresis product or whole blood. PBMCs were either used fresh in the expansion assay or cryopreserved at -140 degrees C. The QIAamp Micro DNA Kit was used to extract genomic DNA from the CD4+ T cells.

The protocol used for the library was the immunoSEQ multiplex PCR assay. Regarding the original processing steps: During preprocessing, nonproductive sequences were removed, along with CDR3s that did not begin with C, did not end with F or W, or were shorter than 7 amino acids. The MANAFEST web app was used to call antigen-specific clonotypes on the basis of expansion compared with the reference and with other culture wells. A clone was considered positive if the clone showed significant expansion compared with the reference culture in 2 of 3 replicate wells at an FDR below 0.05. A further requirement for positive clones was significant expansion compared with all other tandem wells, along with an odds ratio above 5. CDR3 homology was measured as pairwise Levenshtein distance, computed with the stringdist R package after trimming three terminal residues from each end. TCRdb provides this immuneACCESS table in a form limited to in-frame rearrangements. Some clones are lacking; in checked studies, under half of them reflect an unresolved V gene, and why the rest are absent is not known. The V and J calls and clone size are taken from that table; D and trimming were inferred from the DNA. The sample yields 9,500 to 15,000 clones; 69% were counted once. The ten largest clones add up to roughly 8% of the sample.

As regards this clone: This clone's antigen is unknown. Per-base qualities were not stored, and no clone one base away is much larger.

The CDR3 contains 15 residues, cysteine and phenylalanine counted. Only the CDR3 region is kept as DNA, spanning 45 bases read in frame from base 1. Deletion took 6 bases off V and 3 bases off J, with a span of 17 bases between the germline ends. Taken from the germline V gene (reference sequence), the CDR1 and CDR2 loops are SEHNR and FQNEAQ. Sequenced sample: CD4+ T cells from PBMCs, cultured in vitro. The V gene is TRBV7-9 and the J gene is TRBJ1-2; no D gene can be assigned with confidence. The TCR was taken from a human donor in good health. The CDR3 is CASSLYPTFYYGYTF. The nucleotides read TGTGCCAGCAGTCTTTACCCCACGTTCTACTATGGCTACACCTTC.